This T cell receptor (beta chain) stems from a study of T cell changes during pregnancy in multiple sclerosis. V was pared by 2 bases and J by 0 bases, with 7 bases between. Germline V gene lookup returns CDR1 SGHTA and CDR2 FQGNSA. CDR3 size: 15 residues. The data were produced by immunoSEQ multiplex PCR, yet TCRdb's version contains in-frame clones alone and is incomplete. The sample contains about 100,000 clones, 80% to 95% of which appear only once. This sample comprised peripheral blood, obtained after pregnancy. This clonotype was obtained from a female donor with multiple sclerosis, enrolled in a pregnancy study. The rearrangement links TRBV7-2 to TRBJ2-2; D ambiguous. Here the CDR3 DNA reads TGTGCCAGCAGCTTACGGGTCGCGAACACCGGGGAGCTGTTTTTT. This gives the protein CASSLRVANTGELFF.